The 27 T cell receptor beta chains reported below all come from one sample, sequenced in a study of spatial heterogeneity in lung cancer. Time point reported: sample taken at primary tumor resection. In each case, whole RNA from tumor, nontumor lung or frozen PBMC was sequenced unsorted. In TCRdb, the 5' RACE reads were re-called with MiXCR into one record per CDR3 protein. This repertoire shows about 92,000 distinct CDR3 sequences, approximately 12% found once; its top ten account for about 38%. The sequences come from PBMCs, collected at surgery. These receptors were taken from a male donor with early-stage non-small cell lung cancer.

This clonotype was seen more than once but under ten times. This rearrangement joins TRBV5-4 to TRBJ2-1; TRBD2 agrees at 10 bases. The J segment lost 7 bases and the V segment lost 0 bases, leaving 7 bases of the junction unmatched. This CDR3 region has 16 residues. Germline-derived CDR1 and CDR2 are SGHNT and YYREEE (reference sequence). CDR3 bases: TGTGCCAGCAGCTTGGATCTAGCGGGAGTAGGAAATGAGCAGTTCTTC. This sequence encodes CASSLDLAGVGNEQFF.

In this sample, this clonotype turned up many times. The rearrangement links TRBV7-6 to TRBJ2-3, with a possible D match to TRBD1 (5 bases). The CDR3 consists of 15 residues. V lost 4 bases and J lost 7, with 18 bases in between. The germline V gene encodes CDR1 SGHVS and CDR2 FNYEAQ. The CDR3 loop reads CASSSQAPRAHTQYF. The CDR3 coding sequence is TGTGCCAGCAGCTCACAGGCACCCCGAGCTCATACGCAGTATTTT.

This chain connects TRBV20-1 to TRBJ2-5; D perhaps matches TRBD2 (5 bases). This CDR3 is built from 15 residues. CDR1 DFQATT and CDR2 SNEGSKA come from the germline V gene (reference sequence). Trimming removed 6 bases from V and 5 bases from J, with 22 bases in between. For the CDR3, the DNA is TGCAGTGCACAAAAACCTCAAGGTCCGGGGGAGACCCAGTACTTC. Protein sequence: CSAQKPQGPGETQYF.

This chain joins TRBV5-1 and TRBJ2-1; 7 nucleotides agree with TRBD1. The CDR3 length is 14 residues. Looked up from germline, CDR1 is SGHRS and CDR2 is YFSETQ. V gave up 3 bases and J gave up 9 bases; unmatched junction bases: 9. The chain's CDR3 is CASSSDRAVLEQFF. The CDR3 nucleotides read TGCGCCAGCAGCTCCGACAGGGCCGTTCTTGAGCAGTTCTTC.

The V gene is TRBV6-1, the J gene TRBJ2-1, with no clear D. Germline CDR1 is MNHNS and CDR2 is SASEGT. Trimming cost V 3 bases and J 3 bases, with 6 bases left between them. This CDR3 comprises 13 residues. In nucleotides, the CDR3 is TGTGCCAGCAGTGATAACAGCTACAATGAGCAGTTCTTC. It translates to CASSDNSYNEQFF.

In DNA form, the CDR3 reads TGTGCCAGCAGCCCCTTGGCTACAGGCGGGGAGCTGTTTTTT. Protein: CASSPLATGGELFF. The chain is built from TRBV7-3 and TRBJ2-2, with a tentative D call TRBD1 (5 bases). Germline V CDR1 and CDR2: SGHTA, FQGTGA. This CDR3 has 14 residues. Trimming shortened V by 5 bases and J by 7 bases, and 14 bases separated the two germline ends.

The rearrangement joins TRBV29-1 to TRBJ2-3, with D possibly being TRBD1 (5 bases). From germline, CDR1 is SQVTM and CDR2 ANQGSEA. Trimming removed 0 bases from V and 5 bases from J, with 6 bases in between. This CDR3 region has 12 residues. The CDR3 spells CSVEDRVDTQYF. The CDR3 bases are TGCAGCGTTGAAGACAGGGTAGATACGCAGTATTTT.

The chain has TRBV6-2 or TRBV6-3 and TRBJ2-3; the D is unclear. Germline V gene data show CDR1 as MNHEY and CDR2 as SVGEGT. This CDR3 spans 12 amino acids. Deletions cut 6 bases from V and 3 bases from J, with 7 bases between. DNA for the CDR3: TGTGCCAGCAGCCCCCGGACAGATACGCAGTATTTT. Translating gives CASSPRTDTQYF.

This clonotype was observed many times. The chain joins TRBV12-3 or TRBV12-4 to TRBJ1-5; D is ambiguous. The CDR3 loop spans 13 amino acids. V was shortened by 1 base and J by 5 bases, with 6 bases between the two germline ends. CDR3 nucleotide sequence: TGTGCCAGCAGTTTAGGGGCGGATCAGCCCCAGCATTTT. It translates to CASSLGADQPQHF.

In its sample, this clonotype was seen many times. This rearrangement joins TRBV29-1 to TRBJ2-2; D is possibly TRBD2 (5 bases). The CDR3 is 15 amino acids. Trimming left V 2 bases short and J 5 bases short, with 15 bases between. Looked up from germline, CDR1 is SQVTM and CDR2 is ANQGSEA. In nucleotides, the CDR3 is TGCAGCGTTGAAACCCCCTACACGGGAACCGGGGAGCTGTTTTTT. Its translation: CSVETPYTGTGELFF.

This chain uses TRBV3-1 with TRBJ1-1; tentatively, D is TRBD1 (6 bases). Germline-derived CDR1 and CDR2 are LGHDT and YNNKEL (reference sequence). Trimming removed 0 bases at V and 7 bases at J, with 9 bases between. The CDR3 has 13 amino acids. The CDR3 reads CASSQEQGNEAFF. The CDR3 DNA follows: TGTGCCAGCAGCCAAGAACAGGGTAATGAAGCTTTCTTT.

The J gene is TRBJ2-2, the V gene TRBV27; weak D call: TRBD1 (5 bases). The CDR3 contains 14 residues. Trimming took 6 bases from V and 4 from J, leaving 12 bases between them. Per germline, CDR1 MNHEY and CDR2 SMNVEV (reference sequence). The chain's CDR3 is CASSSGRFTGELFF. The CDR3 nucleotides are TGTGCCAGCAGCTCAGGGCGGTTCACCGGGGAGCTGTTTTTT.

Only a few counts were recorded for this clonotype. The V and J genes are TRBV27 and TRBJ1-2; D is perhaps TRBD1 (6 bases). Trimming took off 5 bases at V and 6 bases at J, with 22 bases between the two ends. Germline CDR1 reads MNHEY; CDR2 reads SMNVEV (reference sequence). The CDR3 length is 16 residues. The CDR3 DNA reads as TGTGCCAGCAGTCCCTATGACTTGAAGGGGGAGGATGGCTACACCTTC. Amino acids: CASSPYDLKGEDGYTF.

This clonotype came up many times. In nucleotides, the CDR3 is TGTGCCAGCGGGGACCGGGACAGCCGTTTCTCCTACAATGAGCAGTTCTTC. Protein sequence: CASGDRDSRFSYNEQFF. The chain joins TRBV7-2 to TRBJ2-1, with 7 bases identical to TRBD1. Germline-derived CDR1 and CDR2 are SGHTA and FQGNSA. CDR3 length equals 17 residues. V shed 8 bases and J 0 bases; nucleotides not matched to a gene: 13.

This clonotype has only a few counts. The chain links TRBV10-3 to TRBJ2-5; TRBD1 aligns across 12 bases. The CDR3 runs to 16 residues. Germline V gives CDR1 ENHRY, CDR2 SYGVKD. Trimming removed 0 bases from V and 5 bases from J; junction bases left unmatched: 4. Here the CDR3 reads CAISESTGQGAETQYF. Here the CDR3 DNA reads TGTGCCATCAGTGAGTCGACGGGACAGGGGGCGGAGACCCAGTACTTC.

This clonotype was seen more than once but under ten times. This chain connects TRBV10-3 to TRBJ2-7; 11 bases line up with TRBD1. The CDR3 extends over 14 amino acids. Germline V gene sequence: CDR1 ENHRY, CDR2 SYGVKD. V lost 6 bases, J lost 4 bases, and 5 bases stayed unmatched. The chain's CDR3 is CAIRGTGGSYEQYF. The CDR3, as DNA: TGTGCCATCAGGGGGACAGGGGGTTCTTACGAGCAGTACTTC.

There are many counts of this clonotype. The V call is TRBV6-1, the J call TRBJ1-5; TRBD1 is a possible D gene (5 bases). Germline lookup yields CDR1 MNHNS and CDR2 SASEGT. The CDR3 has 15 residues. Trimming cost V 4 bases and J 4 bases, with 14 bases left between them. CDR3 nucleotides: TGTGCCAGCAGTGGCTCCGGGACGGGGAATCAGCCCCAGCATTTT. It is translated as CASSGSGTGNQPQHF.

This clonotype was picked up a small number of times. The CDR3 DNA reads TGTGCCAGCAGCTTGAGTGGACGAGAATCACCCCTCCACTTT. Amino acid sequence: CASSLSGRESPLHF. V is TRBV7-6 and J is TRBJ1-6; D gene ambiguous. Deletions cut 3 bases from V and 10 bases from J, with 13 bases between. The CDR3 is made up of 14 amino acids. Germline values: CDR1 SGHVS, CDR2 FNYEAQ.

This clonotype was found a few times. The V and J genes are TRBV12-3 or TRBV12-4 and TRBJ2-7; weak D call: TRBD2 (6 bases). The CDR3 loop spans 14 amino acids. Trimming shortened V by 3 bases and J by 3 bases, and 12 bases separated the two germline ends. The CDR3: CASSFLAGGYEQYF. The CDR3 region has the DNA TGTGCCAGCAGTTTTCTAGCCGGGGGCTACGAGCAGTACTTC.

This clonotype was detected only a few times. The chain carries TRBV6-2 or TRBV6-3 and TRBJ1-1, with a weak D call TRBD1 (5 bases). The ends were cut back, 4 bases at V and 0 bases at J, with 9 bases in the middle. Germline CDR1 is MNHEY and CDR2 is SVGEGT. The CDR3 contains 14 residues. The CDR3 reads CASSWDGLNTEAFF. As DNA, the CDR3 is TGTGCCAGCAGTTGGGACGGGCTGAACACTGAAGCTTTCTTT.

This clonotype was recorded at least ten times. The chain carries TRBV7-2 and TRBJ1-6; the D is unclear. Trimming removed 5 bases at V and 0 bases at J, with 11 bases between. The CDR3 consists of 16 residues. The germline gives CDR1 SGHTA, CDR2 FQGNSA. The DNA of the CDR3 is TGTGCCAGCAGCCAGTATGCGACCTCCTATAATTCACCCCTCCACTTT. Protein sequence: CASSQYATSYNSPLHF.

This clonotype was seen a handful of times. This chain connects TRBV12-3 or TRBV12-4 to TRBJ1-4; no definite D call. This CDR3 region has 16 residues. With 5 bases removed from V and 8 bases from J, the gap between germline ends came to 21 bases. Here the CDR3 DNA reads TGTGCCAGCAGTCTGGTACTGGTGGGAGTACGGGAAAAACTGTTTTTT. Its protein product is CASSLVLVGVREKLFF.

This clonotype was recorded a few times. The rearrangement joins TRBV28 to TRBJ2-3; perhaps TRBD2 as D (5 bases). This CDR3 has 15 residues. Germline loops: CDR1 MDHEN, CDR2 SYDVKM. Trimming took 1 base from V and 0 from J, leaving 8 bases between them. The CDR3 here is CASSLFRGSTDTQYF. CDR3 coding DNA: TGTGCCAGCAGTTTATTTCGCGGGAGCACAGATACGCAGTATTTT.

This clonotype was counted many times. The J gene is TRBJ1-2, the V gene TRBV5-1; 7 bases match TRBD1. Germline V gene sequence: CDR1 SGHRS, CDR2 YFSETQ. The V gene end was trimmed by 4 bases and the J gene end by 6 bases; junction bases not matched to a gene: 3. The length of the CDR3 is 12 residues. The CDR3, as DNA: TGCGCCAGCAGCGGGACAGATAATGGCTACACCTTC. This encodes CASSGTDNGYTF.

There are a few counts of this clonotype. The CDR3 spells CASSQSSLEGEAFF. In DNA, the CDR3 is TGTGCCAGCAGCCAATCCTCCCTGGAGGGTGAAGCTTTCTTT. V and J are TRBV7-9 and TRBJ1-1, with D hard to call. Germline V gene sequence: CDR1 SEHNR, CDR2 FQNEAQ (reference sequence). This CDR3 comprises 14 residues. The V end lost 5 bases, the J end lost 7 bases, and 17 bases lay between the germline ends.

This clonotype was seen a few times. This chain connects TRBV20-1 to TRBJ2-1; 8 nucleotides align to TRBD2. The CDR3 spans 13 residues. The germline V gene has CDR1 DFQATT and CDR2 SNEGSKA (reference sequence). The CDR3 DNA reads TGCACCGTTGCGACTAGCGACTACAATGAGCAGTTCTTC. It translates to CTVATSDYNEQFF.

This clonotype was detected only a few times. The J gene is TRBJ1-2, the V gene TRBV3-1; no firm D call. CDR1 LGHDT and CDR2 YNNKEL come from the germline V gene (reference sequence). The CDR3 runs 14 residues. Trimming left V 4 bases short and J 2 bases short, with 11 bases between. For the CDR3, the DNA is TGTGCCAGCAGCCCCATCCTTGAAAACTATGGCTACACCTTC. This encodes CASSPILENYGYTF.